This entry lists 27 T cell receptor beta chains sequenced from one sample in a study of T-cell memory formation after mild COVID-19. TCRdb re-called the 5' RACE reads through MiXCR, storing one row per CDR3 protein. The profile shows under 350,000 distinct CDR3 sequences, roughly 15% of them singletons. Sequencing was performed on PBMCs or a T cell subset sorted from them (not recorded which). The source is a man younger than 35 who had mild COVID-19 (a few samples of this study predate the infection). Cell type and time point are not known.

There are a few counts of this clonotype. The chain is built from TRBV2 and TRBJ1-1; D is unclear. The germline gives CDR1 SNHLY, CDR2 FYNNEI. The CDR3 length is 11 residues. Trimming took off 10 bases at V and 2 bases at J, with 8 bases between the two ends. The DNA for the CDR3 is TGTGCCACCAGAGGTAACACTGAAGCTTTCTTT. This sequence encodes CATRGNTEAFF.

The V gene is TRBV20-1, the J gene TRBJ2-2; 9 nucleotides match TRBD1. Trimming cost V 6 bases and J 4 bases; bases outside gene matches: 6. This CDR3 spans 14 amino acids. Germline CDR1 is DFQATT and CDR2 is SNEGSKA (reference sequence). CDR3 DNA: TGCAGTGCCACTAGGACAGGGGTCACCGGGGAGCTGTTTTTT. Translating it yields CSATRTGVTGELFF.

There are a few counts of this clonotype. The rearrangement uses TRBV12-3 or TRBV12-4 and TRBJ1-2; TRBD1 aligns across 7 bases. V gave up 6 bases and J gave up 2 bases; unmatched junction bases: 6. The CDR3 runs 14 residues. The CDR3 DNA follows: TGTGCCAGCAGCATTGGACAGGTCAACTATGGCTACACCTTC. Translated: CASSIGQVNYGYTF.

This clonotype was counted between two and nine times. This rearrangement joins TRBV28 to TRBJ1-4, with TRBD1 matching over 7 bases. Trimming at V came to 1 base and at J to 11 bases, leaving 4 bases not matched to a gene. From germline, CDR1 is MDHEN and CDR2 SYDVKM. CDR3 length: 13 residues. The CDR3 here is CASSLFRGQKLFF. CDR3 nucleotide sequence: TGTGCCAGCAGTTTATTTAGGGGACAGAAACTGTTTTTT.

This clonotype was found a few times. The V gene is TRBV2, the J gene TRBJ2-6; TRBD1 might be the D (6 bases). Trimming shortened V by 4 bases and J by 4 bases, and 11 bases separated the two germline ends. The germline V gene has CDR1 SNHLY and CDR2 FYNNEI. The length of the CDR3 is 15 residues. The CDR3: CASSGGGDGANVLTF. CDR3 DNA: TGTGCCAGCAGTGGAGGGGGAGACGGGGCCAACGTCCTGACTTTC.

This clonotype showed up just a few times. The J gene is TRBJ2-2, the V gene TRBV7-9; possible D gene TRBD2, 5 bases. Germline values: CDR1 SEHNR, CDR2 FQNEAQ (reference sequence). Trimming took off 4 bases at V and 5 bases at J, with 8 bases between the two ends. The CDR3 is 13 amino acids. The CDR3 coding sequence is TGTGCCAGCAGCTCGCGAGGGACCGGGGAGCTGTTTTTT. Translation: CASSSRGTGELFF.

The rearrangement links TRBV10-3 to TRBJ2-1; 9 bases match TRBD2. The CDR3 extends over 18 amino acids. Losses at the gene ends were 1 base for V and 1 base for J; bases not matched to a gene: 8. CDR1 is ENHRY and CDR2 is SYGVKD in the germline V gene. In DNA form, the CDR3 reads TGTGCCATCAGTGAGTTAGTCGGGCTAGCGGGATCCTACAATGAGCAGTTCTTC. Translation gives CAISELVGLAGSYNEQFF.

This clonotype has a handful of counts. V is TRBV9 and J is TRBJ2-1, with 16 bases fitting TRBD2. Per germline, CDR1 SGDLS and CDR2 YYNGEE. This CDR3 has 19 residues. V was pared by 4 bases and J by 4 bases, with 11 bases of the junction left unmatched. In DNA, the CDR3 is TGTGCCAGCAGCACACCGGGACTAGCGGGGGGGCAAGGATACAATGAGCAGTTCTTC. It codes for CASSTPGLAGGQGYNEQFF.

This clonotype was found a few times. This chain uses TRBV2 with TRBJ2-5; D not resolved. V gave up 6 bases and J gave up 5 bases, with 13 bases separating them. Germline values: CDR1 SNHLY, CDR2 FYNNEI. The CDR3 runs to 13 residues. Written as DNA, the CDR3 is TGTGCCAGCAGCGATGACGCGAGGGAGACCCAGTACTTC. Translating gives CASSDDARETQYF.

This sequence joins TRBV6-5 and TRBJ1-5; TRBD1 aligns across 10 bases. The junction had 2 bases not matched to a gene; V was cut back by 2 bases and J by 4 bases. The CDR3 runs to 15 residues. From germline, CDR1 is MNHEY and CDR2 SVGAGI. CDR3 in amino acids: CASSYGTGDNQPQHF. In DNA form, the CDR3 reads TGTGCCAGCAGTTACGGGACAGGGGATAATCAGCCCCAGCATTTT.

V is TRBV11-1 and J is TRBJ1-2; D is unclear. CDR3 size: 16 residues. The V end was cut by 3 bases, the J end by 5 bases, with 19 bases between. From germline, CDR1 is SGHAT and CDR2 FQDESV (reference sequence). As DNA, the CDR3 is TGTGCCAGCAGCTTTACCCCCGATAGTCGAGGATATGGCTACACCTTC. This gives the protein CASSFTPDSRGYGYTF.

J is TRBJ2-1 and V is TRBV6-1, with 10 nucleotides matching TRBD2. V shed 1 base, J shed 8 bases, and the junction held 5 bases outside the gene matches. Germline V lookup: CDR1 MNHNS, CDR2 SASEGT. This CDR3 is 15 amino acids long. The CDR3 sequence: CASSEESGLADEQFF. CDR3 sequence (DNA): TGTGCCAGCAGTGAAGAGAGCGGACTAGCGGATGAGCAGTTCTTC.

This clonotype has more than one count but fewer than ten. V and J are TRBV7-9 and TRBJ2-3; TRBD1 matches 9 bases. This CDR3 is built from 14 residues. V lost 5 bases, J lost 5 bases, and 5 bases stayed unmatched. CDR1 SEHNR and CDR2 FQNEAQ come from the germline V gene (reference sequence). The CDR3 DNA is TGTGCCAGCAGCCCCACAGGGGGCGGAGATACGCAGTATTTT. Translating gives CASSPTGGGDTQYF.

J is TRBJ2-1 and V is TRBV20-1; either TRBD1 or TRBD2 may supply D (7 bases each). The CDR3 spans 13 residues. The V and J ends lost 1 base and 8 bases respectively, with 12 bases between them. Germline V gene lookup returns CDR1 DFQATT and CDR2 SNEGSKA (reference sequence). The CDR3 loop reads CSARVQGGDEQFF. DNA for the CDR3: TGCAGTGCTAGAGTCCAGGGGGGGGATGAGCAGTTCTTC.

At least ten counts were recorded for this clonotype. This sequence joins TRBV7-9 and TRBJ2-3, with D perhaps TRBD2 (5 bases). V was shortened by 3 bases and J by 7 bases, with 17 bases between the two germline ends. From germline, CDR1 is SEHNR and CDR2 FQNEAQ (reference sequence). The CDR3 loop spans 15 amino acids. CDR3 in amino acids: CASSFRHGKLNTQYF. In DNA form, the CDR3 reads TGTGCCAGCAGCTTCAGACACGGGAAGTTGAATACGCAGTATTTT.

This clonotype showed up many times. The rearrangement links TRBV7-2 to TRBJ2-1; D remains ambiguous. Germline lookup yields CDR1 SGHTA and CDR2 FQGNSA. Trimming cost V 1 base and J 7 bases, with 14 bases left between them. CDR3 length equals 15 residues. CDR3: CASSLVEWGRNEQFF. DNA for the CDR3: TGTGCCAGCAGCTTAGTCGAATGGGGTCGGAATGAGCAGTTCTTC.

The chain links TRBV7-9 to TRBJ2-7, with a possible D match to TRBD1 (6 bases). This CDR3 is built from 13 residues. Between the trimmed V and J ends, which lost 11 bases and 7 bases, there was a span of 21 bases. The germline V gene has CDR1 SEHNR and CDR2 FQNEAQ (reference sequence). The CDR3 protein is CAGHPGEVGEQYF. CDR3 coding DNA: TGTGCCGGCCATCCAGGGGAAGTAGGGGAGCAGTACTTC.

Ten or more counts support this clonotype. The V and J genes are TRBV11-2 and TRBJ2-5; 9 bases match TRBD2. CDR1 and CDR2 (germline): SGHAT, FQNNGV. CDR3 size: 15 residues. V lost 2 bases, J lost 5 bases, and 6 bases stayed unmatched. DNA of the CDR3: TGTGCCAGCAGCTTATGGGCTAGCGGGGAGGAGACCCAGTACTTC. Protein product: CASSLWASGEETQYF. Using reference TRBV11-2 and TRBJ2-5 for the parts outside the CDR3, the full variable domain is EAGVAQSPRYKIIEKRQSVAFWCNPISGHATLYWYQQILGQGPKLLIQFQNNGVVDDSQLPKDRFSAERLKGVDSTLKIQPAKLEDSAVYLCASSLWASGEETQYFGPGTRLLVL.

This clonotype came up a few times. This chain uses TRBV3-1 with TRBJ2-1; D tentatively reads TRBD1 or TRBD2 (6 bases each). There are 14 residues in the CDR3. V lost 3 bases, J lost 5 bases, and 11 bases lay in between. Germline loops: CDR1 LGHDT, CDR2 YNNKEL (reference sequence). CDR3 DNA sequence: TGTGCCAGCAGCCAGCCGGGGGCCAACAATGAGCAGTTCTTC. Translating it yields CASSQPGANNEQFF.

This clonotype was found a few times. The V gene is TRBV7-8, the J gene TRBJ2-7; 8 bases fit TRBD2. The V and J ends lost 6 bases and 0 bases, in that order; junction bases with no gene match: 7. The CDR3 is made up of 15 amino acids. Germline assignment: CDR1 SGHVS and CDR2 FQNEAQ. The CDR3 is CASSYDSGGSYEQYV. The CDR3 coding sequence is TGTGCCAGCAGTTATGACAGCGGGGGCTCCTACGAGCAGTACGTC.

This clonotype was counted between two and nine times. J is TRBJ1-5 and V is TRBV6-6, with D tentatively TRBD1 (5 bases). V gave up 9 bases and J gave up 3 bases, with 12 bases separating them. The CDR3 extends over 13 amino acids. Looked up from germline, CDR1 is MNHNY and CDR2 is SVGAGI (reference sequence). CDR3 in DNA: TGTGCCAGTCATCGGGACTTCAATCAGCCCCAGCATTTT. Protein: CASHRDFNQPQHF.

This chain uses TRBV20-1 with TRBJ1-5; D perhaps matches TRBD1 (5 bases). Germline V CDR1 and CDR2: DFQATT, SNEGSKA (reference sequence). V lost 5 bases to trimming and J lost 7 bases, with 18 bases between them. The CDR3 loop spans 14 amino acids. The DNA for the CDR3 is TGCAGTGCTGGGCGAGGGGATCCAAGGCAGCCCCAGCATTTT. Protein: CSAGRGDPRQPQHF.

The chain combines TRBV5-6 with TRBJ2-7; D is perhaps TRBD2 (6 bases). CDR1 is SGHDT and CDR2 is YYEEEE in the germline V gene. Trimming took 1 base from V and 5 from J, leaving 19 bases between them. CDR3 length: 16 residues. CDR3: CASSLYGGGPTNEQYV. CDR3 sequence (DNA): TGTGCCAGCAGCTTGTATGGAGGAGGGCCCACAAACGAGCAGTACGTC.

This clonotype turned up a few times. The gene calls are TRBV5-1 and TRBJ2-3, with D possibly TRBD1 on 6 matching bases. Germline V gene data show CDR1 as SGHRS and CDR2 as YFSETQ. Trimming shortened V by 4 bases and J by 10 bases, and 22 bases separated the two germline ends. This CDR3 has 15 amino acids. CDR3 amino acids: CASSAVPGAQMPQYF. Written as DNA, the CDR3 is TGCGCCAGCAGCGCCGTACCAGGGGCGCAGATGCCGCAGTATTTT.

This clonotype was picked up many times. The chain employs TRBV12-3 or TRBV12-4 and TRBJ2-2; D remains ambiguous. This CDR3 spans 16 amino acids. V shed 6 bases and J shed 9 bases, with 23 bases lying between them. The CDR3: CASRDESGSSYRELFF. The CDR3 DNA reads as TGTGCCAGCAGGGACGAATCGGGCTCTTCCTATCGGGAGCTGTTTTTT.

In its sample, this clonotype was seen many times. The chain carries TRBV7-3 and TRBJ2-1; TRBD2 matches at 10 bases. V gave up 5 bases and J gave up 12 bases; unmatched junction bases: 13. CDR1 is SGHTA, CDR2 FQGTGA, per germline. This CDR3 has 15 residues. For the CDR3, the DNA is TGTGCCAGCAGCACCATAGCGGGGGGCGGAGGTGGGCAGTTCTTC. This codes for CASSTIAGGGGGQFF.

This chain links TRBV5-5 with TRBJ1-5, with D possibly matching TRBD1 (5 bases). This CDR3 is 16 amino acids long. Trimming pared 1 base from V and 1 base from J, leaving 12 bases between. Germline assignment: CDR1 SGHKS and CDR2 YYEKEE (reference sequence). The CDR3 DNA sequence: TGTGCCAGCAGCTTGCGATCCGGGGCAAGCAATCAGCCCCAGCATTTT. As protein: CASSLRSGASNQPQHF.